This paragraph covers one T cell receptor beta chain sequence. This clone came up once. Its recognized antigen is unknown. The sample holds no much larger clone one base away, and base qualities are not on file. This record comes from a study of OX40 agonist ivuxolimab in advanced cancers. For the study in its entirety: Ivuxolimab was an agonistic, fully human IgG2 monoclonal antibody directed against OX40 (CD134), a costimulatory receptor. Intravenous ivuxolimab was administered to patients every 2 weeks at six dose levels: 0.01, 0.1, 0.3, 1.5, 3 and 10 mg/kg. Among the approximately 50 dose-escalation patients, roughly 20 had hepatocellular carcinoma, around 15 melanoma, 9 renal cell carcinoma and 9 head and neck cancer. A male proportion of about 79% and a mean age of approximately 62 years, ranging from about 23 to 90, were recorded for the dose-escalation cohort. Patients were allowed to have had prior anti-PD-1, anti-PD-L1 or anti-CTLA-4 therapy, and around 43% of the dose-escalation patients had been treated with checkpoint inhibitors. Partial responses were achieved by three dose-escalation patients, of whom one had hepatocellular carcinoma and two had cutaneous melanoma. Peripheral TCRbeta sequencing was intended to test whether TCR sequence diversity was altered and clonal T-cell expansion was caused by ivuxolimab. The monotherapy dose-escalation portion (N of about 52 patients) of the phase I ivuxolimab trial is reported in the paper.

From the germline V gene, CDR1 is MGHDK and CDR2 is SYGVNS. At the junction V is shortened by 4 bases and J by 0 bases, with 13 bases in between. The cysteine opens and the phenylalanine closes a CDR3 of 16 amino acids. The CDR3 DNA has 48 bases and is translated from base 1. The trial excluded patients who had a history of autoimmune disease or who were on systemic immunosuppression. Peripheral blood for TCR sequencing was collected from all dose cohorts at baseline, on cycle 4 day 1, and on cycle 7 day 1. The samples were taken from a phase I, first-in-human, multicenter, open-label dose-escalation trial of ivuxolimab. The trial enrolled adults with locally advanced or metastatic head and neck squamous cell, hepatocellular, melanoma or renal cell carcinoma. CD4+ and CD8+ T cells were sorted separately from peripheral blood before TCR sequencing. What the research found in general, with its limitations: Partial responders in the 0.1-3.0 mg/kg groups had among the lowest normalized peripheral clonal expansion, especially among CD8+ T cells. Low levels of normalized T-cell clonal expansion were also seen in some nonresponding patients. At doses of 0.1 to 3.0 mg/kg, clonal expansion of both CD4+ and CD8+ T cells in blood was seen between baseline and week 6. Which antigens the clonally expanded peripheral T cells were specific for was not determined. After ivuxolimab, expanded clones were on average more numerous among CD8+ T cells than among CD4+ T cells.

Genomic DNA was extracted from sorted cells for sequencing of the TCRbeta CDR3 region. TCRbeta CDR3 regions were sequenced using the immunoSEQ Assay. TCRdb re-hosts the immuneACCESS table, in-frame sequences only. Its copies lack some clones; in the studies checked, an unresolved V gene accounts for under half of them, and the cause for the rest is not known. Across this sample there are 66,000 or so clones, with around 82% seen only once. The ten largest account for 4% to 4.5% of the sample. The clonotype comes from an adult with an advanced solid tumor such as melanoma, head and neck, liver or kidney cancer. Recombination joined TRBV25-1 with TRBJ1-3, with no D gene named confidently. The sample here was CD4+ or CD8+ T cells sorted from blood, taken in a trial of the OX40 agonist ivuxolimab. The CDR3 region has the sequence CASSGASHFSGNTIYF. The DNA is TGTGCCAGCAGTGGGGCCAGTCATTTCTCTGGAAACACCATATATTTT.